The source of this TCR beta chain is a study of blood T cell repertoires in COVID-19. This table comes from immunoSEQ multiplex PCR, and its TCRdb copy is limited to in-frame clones, with some not included. The sample yields a few hundred thousand clones, around four fifths seen once. The source of this sequence is a middle-aged man who had recovered from COVID-19. Sequences were obtained from PBMCs or T cells enriched from blood (not recorded which).

CDR3 DNA sequence: TGTGCCTGGAGTGAGTTGGCAGGGAATGGCTACACCTTC. It is translated as CAWSELAGNGYTF. The chain has TRBV30 and TRBJ1-2, with D possibly being TRBD1 (5 bases). The CDR3 is 13 amino acids. The V end lost 1 base, the J end lost 6 bases, and 12 bases lay between the germline ends. Germline CDR1 reads GTSNPN; CDR2 reads SVGIG (reference sequence). The variable domain in full, with the rest retrieved from reference TRBV30 and TRBJ1-2, is SQTIHQWPATLVQPVGSPLSLECTVEGTSNPNLYWYRQAAGRGLQLLFYSVGIGQISSEVPQNLSASRPQDRQFILSSKKLLLSDSGFYLCAWSELAGNGYTFGSGTRLTVV.